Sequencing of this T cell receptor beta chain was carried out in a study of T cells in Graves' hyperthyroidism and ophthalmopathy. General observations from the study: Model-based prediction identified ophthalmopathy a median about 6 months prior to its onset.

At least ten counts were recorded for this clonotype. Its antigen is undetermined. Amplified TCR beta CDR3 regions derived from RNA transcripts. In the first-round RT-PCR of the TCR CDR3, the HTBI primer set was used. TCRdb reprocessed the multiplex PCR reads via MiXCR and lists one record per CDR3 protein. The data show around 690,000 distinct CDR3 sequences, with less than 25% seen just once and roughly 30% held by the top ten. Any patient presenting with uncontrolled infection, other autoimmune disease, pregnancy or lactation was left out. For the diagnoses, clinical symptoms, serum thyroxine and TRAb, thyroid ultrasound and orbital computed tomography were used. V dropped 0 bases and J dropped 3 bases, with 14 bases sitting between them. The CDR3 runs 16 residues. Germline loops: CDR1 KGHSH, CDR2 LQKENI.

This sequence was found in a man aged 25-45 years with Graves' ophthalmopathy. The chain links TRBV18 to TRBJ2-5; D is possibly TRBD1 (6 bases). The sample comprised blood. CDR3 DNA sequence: TGTGCCAGCTCACCACCGATATCCAGGGGTGAAGAGACCCAGTACTTC. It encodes CASSPPISRGEETQYF. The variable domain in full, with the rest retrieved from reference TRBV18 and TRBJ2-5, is NAGVMQNPRHLVRRRGQEARLRCSPMKGHSHVYWYRQLPEEGLKFMVYLQKENIIDESGMPKERFSAEFPKEGPSILRIQQVVRGDSAAYFCASSPPISRGEETQYFGPGTRLLVL.